This T cell receptor beta chain derives from a study of vaccination and CD4 T cells after COVID-19. Looking at the study overall: Participants were vaccinated with two doses, given as either BNT162b2 or mRNA-1273 vaccine. Taking of post-vaccine samples occurred a median around 72 days after dose two (range 14 to 241). Cultures acting as controls obtained a CEFX pool, an HIV-1 Nef pool, or no peptide.

Germline V gene lookup returns CDR1 SGHTA and CDR2 FQGNSA. V was shortened by 3 bases and J by 4 bases, with 7 bases between the two germline ends. The CDR3 has 13 amino acids. In this sample, this clonotype turned up a few times. Its target is unknown. An Oncomine TCR Beta short-read assay was used to sequence the DNA from cultured CD4+ T cells. TCRdb called the PCR reads again in MiXCR, with one record for every CDR3 protein. The sample consists of around 9,000 distinct CDR3 sequences, 50% to 65% of them appearing once. As for treatment: roughly 11-day PBMC culture with coronavirus spike peptide pools or control peptides (ViraFEST assay). Negative-selection isolation of CD4+ T cells was performed after 9 to 11 days of culture.

The specimen sequenced was CD4+ T cells from blood, cultured in vitro. The rearrangement joins TRBV7-2 to TRBJ1-5, with no clear D. The TCR sequence derives from a human donor who had recovered from COVID-19. DNA for the CDR3: TGTGCCAGCAGCTTCGAACGGAATCAGCCCCAGCATTTT. It yields the protein CASSFERNQPQHF.